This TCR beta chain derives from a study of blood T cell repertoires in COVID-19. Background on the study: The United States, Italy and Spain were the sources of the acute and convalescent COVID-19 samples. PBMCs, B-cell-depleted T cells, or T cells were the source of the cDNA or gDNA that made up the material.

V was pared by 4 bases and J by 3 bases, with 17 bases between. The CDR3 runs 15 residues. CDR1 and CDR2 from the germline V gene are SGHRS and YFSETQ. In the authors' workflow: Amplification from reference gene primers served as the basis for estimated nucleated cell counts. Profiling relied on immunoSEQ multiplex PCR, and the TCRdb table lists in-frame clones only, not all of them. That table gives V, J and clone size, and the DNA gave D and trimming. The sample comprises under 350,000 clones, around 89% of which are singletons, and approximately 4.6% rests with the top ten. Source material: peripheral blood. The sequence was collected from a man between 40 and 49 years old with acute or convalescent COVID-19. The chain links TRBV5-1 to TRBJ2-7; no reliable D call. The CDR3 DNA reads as TGCGCCAGCAGCCCCCTTCTGAAGACGGGCTACGAGCAGTACTTC. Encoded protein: CASSPLLKTGYEQYF.